A single sample gave rise to the 2 T cell receptor beta chains below, sequenced in a study of T cell repertoires and HLA-DP antigens. Generated by immunoSEQ multiplex PCR, the TCRdb table keeps only in-frame clones and is missing some. The table lists more than 90,000 clones, 85% to 95% of them singletons. Their recognized antigens are unknown. Sequencing input: CD4+ T cells from PBMCs. These receptor sequences come from a woman aged 18 to 35 in good health and CMV-seronegative.

V and J are TRBV2 and TRBJ2-2; 7 nucleotides agree with TRBD1. CDR3 size: 13 residues. Germline trimming cut 6 bases from V and 6 bases from J; bases unmatched to any gene: 4. Germline CDR1 SNHLY, CDR2 FYNNEI. In DNA, the CDR3 is TGTGCCAGCAGGAAACAGGGGCCCGGGGAGCTGTTTTTT. This translates into CASRKQGPGELFF.

This chain links TRBV7-3 with TRBJ2-1; 9 bases are a match to TRBD1. The CDR3 extends over 15 amino acids. With V trimmed by 4 bases and J by 4 bases, 5 bases remained unmatched. Germline CDR1 reads SGHTA; CDR2 reads FQGTGA. Here the CDR3 DNA reads TGTGCCAGCAGCTCGGGACAGGGAATGTACAATGAGCAGTTCTTC. This gives the protein CASSSGQGMYNEQFF.